This is a list of T cell receptor beta chains from one sample in a study of beta chain features in type 1 diabetes. Only in-frame clones appear in the TCRdb table, and some are missing; sequencing was by immunoSEQ multiplex PCR. The repertoire consists of approximately 170,000 clones, with around 63% occurring once and the leading ten covering roughly 0.095%. The specimen sequenced was naive CD4+ T cells from blood. The receptor source for this set is a man aged 25 to 45 with type 1 diabetes. The CDR3 runs from the conserved cysteine through the conserved F or W. D genes are given only for firm matches. Size tells how often a clone was seen (once, few, many) or the class of an expanded clone, and some rows leave it out.

J gene	clone size	V gene	D gene	CDR3 DNA	CDR3 protein
TRBJ2-3	.	TRBV18	.	TGTGCCAGCTCACCTCAGGGGGGACTTAGCACAGATACGCAGTATTTT	CASSPQGGLSTDTQYF
TRBJ2-5	.	TRBV7-2	TRBD1	TGTGCCAGCAGCCGGACGCAGGGGGTGTACGAGACCCAGTACTTC	CASSRTQGVYETQYF
TRBJ2-5	once	TRBV9	.	TGTGCCAGCAGCGTAGCTACTTCTTTGGGGGGCGCGGAGACCCAGTACTTC	CASSVATSLGGAETQYF
TRBJ2-4	once	TRBV11-2	TRBD1	TGTGCCAGCAGCCCAATAGGACAGGGCGGCATTCAGTACTTC	CASSPIGQGGIQYF
TRBJ1-6	.	TRBV27	.	TGTGCCAGCGGCAGTAATAATTCACCCCTCCACTTT	CASGSNNSPLHF
TRBJ2-5	.	TRBV9	TRBD2	TGTGCCAGCAGCGTAGCGGCGGGGGGGCTGCAAGAGACCCAGTACTTC	CASSVAAGGLQETQYF
TRBJ2-5	.	TRBV19	.	TGTGCCAGTTCCCTCGCGGGCGGTACGAAGTACTTC	CASSLAGGTKYF
TRBJ2-3	few	TRBV7-2	TRBD2	TGTGCCAGCAGCTTCTTTATAGTGACTAGCGTAACAGATACGCAGTATTTT	CASSFFIVTSVTDTQYF
TRBJ2-4	once	TRBV10-3	TRBD2	TGTGCCATCAGTGAAACTAGCGGGGGTCTAGCCAAAAACATTCAGTACTTC	CAISETSGGLAKNIQYF
TRBJ2-2	.	TRBV5-1	.	TGCGCCAGCAGCTTACAGAACACCGGGGAGCTGTTTTTT	CASSLQNTGELFF
TRBJ2-7	.	TRBV7-2	.	TGTGCCAGCAGCTTAATGGGCGGACCCTACGAGCAGTACTTC	CASSLMGGPYEQYF
TRBJ2-2	.	TRBV11-2	.	TGTGCCAGCAGCCTATCTTCGAACACCGGGGAGCTGTTTTTT	CASSLSSNTGELFF
TRBJ2-7	.	TRBV27	.	TGTGCCAGCAGAGCGGGCCAAAGCTCCTACGAGCAGTACTTC	CASRAGQSSYEQYF
TRBJ2-3	few	TRBV7-9	TRBD2	TGTGCCAGCAGCTTGTCACTAGCGGGAGAGGCGCAGTATTTT	CASSLSLAGEAQYF
TRBJ2-1	.	TRBV20-1	.	TGCAGTGCTAGAGCCCACAATGAGCAGTTCTTC	CSARAHNEQFF
TRBJ2-5	.	TRBV11-3	.	TGTGCCAGCAGCTTAGTGAGCCAAGAGACCCAGTACTTC	CASSLVSQETQYF
TRBJ2-1	.	TRBV18	.	TGTGCCGGATCCAGGGCTGGAGATGAGCAGTTCTTC	CAGSRAGDEQFF
TRBJ2-1	few	TRBV20-1	.	TGCAGTGCTCAGAGGGACGATGAGCAGTTCTTC	CSAQRDDEQFF
TRBJ1-1	.	TRBV29-1	.	TGCAGCGTTTTCGTCAGGGAAGCTTTCTTT	CSVFVREAFF
TRBJ2-6	.	TRBV2	.	TGTGCCAGCGGGTCAATCTCTGGGGCCAACGTCCTGACTTTC	CASGSISGANVLTF
TRBJ2-1	.	TRBV29-1	.	TGCAGCGTACAATTCCGGGACAGAGGAGGAGGAGGGGAGCAGTTCTTC	CSVQFRDRGGGGEQFF